This T cell receptor beta chain was found in a study of patients and donors after allogeneic stem cell transplantation. The V and J ends lost 0 bases and 2 bases respectively, with 8 bases between them. CDR3 size: 14 residues. Germline assignment: CDR1 MNHEY and CDR2 SVGEGT. TCRdb reprocessed the RT-PCR reads via MiXCR and lists one record per CDR3 protein. The sample consists of 85,000 to 90,000 distinct CDR3 sequences, 48% of them appearing once. The sequence was obtained from a human donor who was either an allogeneic HSCT recipient or a stem cell or donor lymphocyte infusion donor (not recorded which). It is not recorded whose cells these are; they may come from a transplant donor. The source material was blood, either unsorted or a sorted T cell fraction (not recorded which). This sequence joins TRBV6-2 or TRBV6-3 and TRBJ2-7; D not resolved. The CDR3 nucleotides are TGTGCCAGCAGTTACTCAGGAGACGCCTACGAGCAGTACTTC. This gives the protein CASSYSGDAYEQYF.